A single sample gave rise to the 28 T cell receptor beta chains below, sequenced in a study of T cells in Graves' hyperthyroidism and ophthalmopathy. The source material, RNA transcripts, was used to amplify TCR beta CDR3 regions. When the TCR CDR3 underwent first-round RT-PCR, the HTBI primer set was used. TCRdb reprocessed the multiplex PCR reads with MiXCR, giving one entry per CDR3 protein. Of 360,000 or so distinct CDR3 sequences in the sample, about a fifth are singletons; the top ten hold roughly 3.5%. The sample was blood. The source of these receptors is a woman aged 18-35 years with Graves' hyperthyroidism.

This clonotype was counted between two and nine times. A read error may be the cause here, since a much bigger clone is one base away. The chain employs TRBV7-3 and TRBJ2-2; maybe TRBD2 (5 bases). The CDR3 totals 14 residues. CDR1 is SGHTA, CDR2 FQGTGA, per germline. The CDR3 DNA follows: TGTGCCAGCAGCTTAGGAACTTTCACCGGGGAGCTGTGTTTT. Translated: CASSLGTFTGELCF. Full variable domain (remainder filled in from reference TRBV7-3 and TRBJ2-2): GAGVSQTPSNKVTEKGKYVELRCDPISGHTALYWYRQSLGQGPEFLIYFQGTGAADDSGLPNDRFFAVRPEGSVSTLKIQRTERGDSAVYLCASSLGTFTGELCFGEGSRLTVL.

The chain combines TRBV3-1 with TRBJ2-7; no clear D gene. The CDR3 spans 13 residues. Trimming cost V 11 bases and J 7 bases, with 21 bases left between them. CDR1 is LGHDT, CDR2 YNNKEL, per germline (reference sequence). CDR3 protein: CACTQAPLGEQYF. The CDR3, as DNA: TGTGCCTGCACCCAGGCCCCCTTAGGGGAGCAGTACTTC.

In this sample, this clonotype turned up many times. This rearrangement joins TRBV30 to TRBJ1-2; D is undetermined. The CDR3 is 14 residues long. CDR1 and CDR2 from the germline V gene are GTSNPN and SVGIG (reference sequence). V lost 1 base, J lost 8 bases, and 17 bases lay in between. CDR3 protein: CAWSDFGFPVGYTF. The CDR3 DNA sequence: TGTGCCTGGAGTGACTTCGGGTTCCCGGTCGGCTACACCTTC.

In its sample, this clonotype was seen many times. This chain connects TRBV5-1 to TRBJ2-2; D may be TRBD2 (5 bases). The ends were cut back, 4 bases at V and 6 bases at J, with 13 bases in the middle. CDR3 length equals 14 residues. In germline, CDR1 is SGHRS, CDR2 YFSETQ. The CDR3 coding sequence is TGCGCCAGCAGCCCTGCATCGGGGTCCGGGGAGCTGTTTTTT. Protein product: CASSPASGSGELFF.

At least ten counts were recorded for this clonotype. This sequence joins TRBV29-1 and TRBJ1-5; no reliable D call. Germline V lookup: CDR1 SQVTM, CDR2 ANQGSEA. CDR3 size: 12 residues. V shed 5 bases and J shed 0 bases, with 5 bases lying between them. The CDR3 DNA reads TGCAGCGTTTCACATAGCAATCAGCCCCAGCATTTT. This encodes CSVSHSNQPQHF.

This clonotype was seen repeatedly, ten times or more. The chain links TRBV20-1 to TRBJ1-3; no reliable D call. The CDR3 has 12 residues. V was shortened by 5 bases and J by 0 bases, with 5 bases between the two germline ends. CDR1 and CDR2 from the germline V gene are DFQATT and SNEGSKA (reference sequence). The CDR3 nucleotides read TGCAGTGCTGCAGGCTCTGGAAACACCATATATTTT. Its protein is CSAAGSGNTIYF.

This clonotype was counted at least ten times. V and J are TRBV10-3 and TRBJ2-6; tentative D call: TRBD1 (5 bases). Germline CDR1 and CDR2: ENHRY and SYGVKD. The CDR3 runs to 15 residues. The V end was cut by 1 base, the J end by 3 bases, with 7 bases between. The CDR3 protein is CAISEWGLGANVLTF. CDR3 coding DNA: TGTGCCATCAGTGAGTGGGGCCTTGGGGCCAACGTCCTGACTTTC.

The rearrangement links TRBV25-1 to TRBJ1-1, with no clear D. The V end lost 7 bases, the J end lost 4 bases, and 13 bases lay between the germline ends. This CDR3 is 13 amino acids long. Germline V gives CDR1 MGHDK, CDR2 SYGVNS. CDR3 DNA sequence: TGTGCCAGCAATATTTGGTGGGCCACTGAAGCTTTCTTT. As protein: CASNIWWATEAFF.

This clonotype was observed at least ten times. The V gene is TRBV14, the J gene TRBJ2-5, with 10 bases that match TRBD2. The length of the CDR3 is 15 residues. In germline, CDR1 is SGHDN, CDR2 FVKESK. The V gene end was trimmed by 3 bases and the J gene end by 5 bases; junction bases not matched to a gene: 6. Here the CDR3 reads CASSQSGGAFETQYF. As DNA, the CDR3 is TGTGCCAGCAGCCAGAGCGGGGGGGCCTTTGAGACCCAGTACTTC.

This chain uses TRBV6-5 with TRBJ2-2, with D perhaps matching TRBD1 (6 bases). The ends were cut back, 4 bases at V and 3 bases at J, with 18 bases in the middle. The CDR3 is made up of 17 amino acids. The germline V gene has CDR1 MNHEY and CDR2 SVGAGI. The CDR3 region has the DNA TGTGCCAGCAGTTTACAGGACAGCACTTTTTACACCGGGGAGCTGTTTTTT. Encoded protein: CASSLQDSTFYTGELFF.

The gene calls are TRBV5-1 and TRBJ2-7; D may be TRBD1 (7 bases). Germline CDR1 reads SGHRS; CDR2 reads YFSETQ. V shed 5 bases and J shed 3 bases, with 15 bases lying between them. The CDR3 spans 14 residues. The CDR3 region is CASREGTVLYEQYF. The DNA of the CDR3 is TGCGCCAGCAGGGAGGGGACAGTCCTCTACGAGCAGTACTTC.

This clonotype was recorded many times. The chain links TRBV28 to TRBJ2-7, with a weak D call TRBD2 (5 bases). The germline V gene has CDR1 MDHEN and CDR2 SYDVKM. V was pared by 3 bases and J by 2 bases, with 11 bases between. This CDR3 has 14 amino acids. The CDR3: CASSFSGGTYEQYF. CDR3 bases: TGTGCCAGCAGTTTCAGCGGAGGAACCTACGAGCAGTACTTC. The whole variable domain, filled in from reference TRBV28 and TRBJ2-7, reads DVKVTQSSRYLVKRTGEKVFLECVQDMDHENMFWYRQDPGLGLRLIYFSYDVKMKEKGDIPEGYSVSREKKERFSLILESASTNQTSMYLCASSFSGGTYEQYFGPGTRLTVT.

This chain links TRBV11-2 with TRBJ2-7; D might be TRBD1 (5 bases). V was shortened by 5 bases and J by 6 bases, with 14 bases between the two germline ends. The CDR3 extends over 13 amino acids. Germline V lookup: CDR1 SGHAT, CDR2 FQNNGV. The CDR3 bases are TGTGCCAGCAGCCAGGAACCCGACAGCGAGCAGTACTTC. This codes for CASSQEPDSEQYF.

This chain joins TRBV4-1 and TRBJ1-5, with a possible D match to TRBD1 (5 bases). V was cut by 1 base and J by 4 bases, with 8 bases left in between. CDR1 MGHRA and CDR2 YSYEKL come from the germline V gene. CDR3 length equals 14 residues. CDR3 in DNA: TGCGCCAGCAGCCAAGGACAGACAAATCAGCCCCAGCATTTT. Translated, it gives CASSQGQTNQPQHF.

This clonotype was found many times. The chain uses TRBV15 and TRBJ2-7; D not resolved. In germline, CDR1 is LNHNV, CDR2 YYDKDF (reference sequence). The CDR3 is 14 residues long. The germline V and J ends were trimmed by 4 bases and 2 bases, with 12 bases remaining between them. CDR3 coding DNA: TGTGCCACCAGCATCACTTACGCAACCTACGAGCAGTACTTC. Encoded protein: CATSITYATYEQYF.

This clonotype has ten or more counts. The chain joins TRBV28 to TRBJ2-7; D uncertain. V lost 6 bases and J lost 2, with 8 bases in between. The germline V gene encodes CDR1 MDHEN and CDR2 SYDVKM. The CDR3 runs to 12 residues. CDR3 DNA: TGTGCCAGCAGGCTGAAGACCTACGAGCAGTACTTC. Translating it yields CASRLKTYEQYF.

This clonotype was counted ten times or more. The chain couples TRBV7-3 to TRBJ2-3; the D is unclear. The CDR3 length is 14 residues. V dropped 3 bases and J dropped 1 base, with 8 bases sitting between them. Germline V gene data show CDR1 as SGHTA and CDR2 as FQGTGA. The CDR3 protein is CASSLAWGTDTQYF. The CDR3 nucleotides are TGTGCCAGCAGCTTGGCCTGGGGCACAGATACGCAGTATTTT.

This clonotype has at least ten counts. The rearrangement links TRBV20-1 to TRBJ2-2, with no clear D. Per germline, CDR1 DFQATT and CDR2 SNEGSKA (reference sequence). CDR3 length equals 12 residues. V was shortened by 6 bases and J by 0 bases, with 5 bases between the two germline ends. The CDR3 bases are TGCAGTGCCCTGGCGAACACCGGGGAGCTGTTTTTT. This codes for CSALANTGELFF.

This clonotype was seen at least ten times. The V and J genes are TRBV28 and TRBJ1-1; D is unclear. Trimming cost V 5 bases and J 1 base, with 14 bases left between them. CDR1 is MDHEN, CDR2 SYDVKM, per germline. The CDR3 has 15 residues. DNA for the CDR3: TGTGCCAGCAGTCCCCCCTACATGCAGAACACTGAAGCTTTCTTT. Amino acid sequence: CASSPPYMQNTEAFF.

At least ten counts were recorded for this clonotype. The V gene is TRBV19, the J gene TRBJ2-5, with unresolved D. Trimming pared 2 bases from V and 4 bases from J, leaving 11 bases between. The germline gives CDR1 LNHDA, CDR2 SQIVND (reference sequence). The CDR3 has 14 residues. CDR3 amino acids: CASSIKGKGETQYF. The CDR3 nucleotides read TGTGCCAGTAGTATAAAGGGAAAGGGAGAGACCCAGTACTTC. Supplemented by reference TRBV19 and TRBJ2-5, the full variable domain reads DGGITQSPKYLFRKEGQNVTLSCEQNLNHDAMYWYRQDPGQGLRLIYYSQIVNDFQKGDIAEGYSVSREKKESFPLTVTSAQKNPTAFYLCASSIKGKGETQYFGPGTRLLVL.

This clonotype appeared a few times. Compared with germline, one end of the junction differs, possibly owing to a read error. Written as DNA, the CDR3 is TGTGCCAGCTGCGAGCGGGGGGGCGAGGACATTAAGTACTTC. Its protein is CASCERGGEDIKYF. This chain connects TRBV6-1 to TRBJ2-4, with 10 positions matching TRBD2. Germline assignment: CDR1 MNHNS and CDR2 SASEGT. This CDR3 contains 14 residues.

The chain couples TRBV6-1 to TRBJ2-5, with D possibly TRBD2 on 5 matching bases. The CDR3 totals 15 residues. Germline CDR1 and CDR2: MNHNS and SASEGT. The V end lost 6 bases, the J end lost 5 bases, and 19 bases lay between the germline ends. The CDR3 sequence is CASRRAGRLQETQYF. The CDR3 DNA sequence: TGTGCCAGCAGGAGGGCTGGGCGCCTCCAGGAGACCCAGTACTTC.

This clonotype was picked up a small number of times. The V gene is TRBV4-1, the J gene TRBJ2-5; the D gene could be TRBD1 or TRBD2 (5 bases each). This CDR3 comprises 16 residues. V lost 1 base to trimming and J lost 0 bases, with 12 bases between them. Per germline, CDR1 MGHRA and CDR2 YSYEKL. The CDR3 sequence: CASSQGGSRYQETQYF. DNA of the CDR3: TGCGCCAGCAGCCAAGGGGGGAGTAGGTACCAAGAGACCCAGTACTTC.

This clonotype occurred many times. The rearrangement joins TRBV12-3 or TRBV12-4 to TRBJ1-5, with D maybe TRBD1 (6 bases). The germline V and J ends were trimmed by 1 base and 7 bases, with 11 bases remaining between them. The CDR3 totals 14 residues. The CDR3, as DNA: TGTGCCAGCAGTTTAGGGGGGCGGTACCAGCCCCAGCATTTT. Translating gives CASSLGGRYQPQHF.

This chain uses TRBV20-1 with TRBJ1-1; D remains unclear. Germline V gene sequence: CDR1 DFQATT, CDR2 SNEGSKA (reference sequence). The V and J ends lost 3 bases and 0 bases respectively, with 11 bases between them. The CDR3 has 14 residues. The CDR3 spells CSASLNKMNTEAFF. The CDR3 region has the DNA TGCAGTGCTAGTTTGAACAAGATGAACACTGAAGCTTTCTTT.

This clonotype was counted at least ten times. V is TRBV6-5 and J is TRBJ1-1; D possibly corresponds to TRBD1 (6 bases). V was trimmed by 1 base and J by 6 bases, leaving 12 bases between them. There are 14 residues in the CDR3. The V gene's germline CDR1 is MNHEY and CDR2 SVGAGI. CDR3 DNA: TGTGCCAGCAGTTACTTTGACAGGTCGCCTGAAGCTTTCTTT. Translation: CASSYFDRSPEAFF.

The rearrangement uses TRBV12-3 or TRBV12-4 and TRBJ1-5, with 10 positions matching TRBD1. The CDR3 has 16 amino acids. The junction had 4 bases not matched to a gene; V was cut back by 5 bases and J by 0 bases. CDR3 DNA: TGTGCCAGCAGTGACAGGGGGCTATATAGCAATCAGCCCCAGCATTTT. This sequence encodes CASSDRGLYSNQPQHF.

The chain carries TRBV6-1 and TRBJ2-7; D remains unclear. V lost 6 bases to trimming and J lost 2 bases, with 23 bases between them. This CDR3 is built from 17 residues. CDR1 MNHNS and CDR2 SASEGT come from the germline V gene. The DNA of the CDR3 is TGTGCCAGCAGCAGAGCCGGCGGATGGAGATTCCCCTACGAGCAGTACTTC. Translation gives CASSRAGGWRFPYEQYF.